These 2 T cell receptor beta chains were all obtained from the same sample, sequenced in a study of OX40 agonist ivuxolimab in advanced cancers. Clones were sequenced by immunoSEQ multiplex PCR, and TCRdb holds only the in-frame ones, with some missing. The sample carries approximately 100,000 clones, roughly 89% recorded once. This sample comprised CD4+ or CD8+ T cells sorted from blood, obtained in a trial of the OX40 agonist ivuxolimab. These receptors all come from an adult with an advanced solid tumor such as melanoma, head and neck, liver or kidney cancer.

The rearrangement uses TRBV10-3 and TRBJ2-4; D is ambiguous. Germline CDR1 reads ENHRY; CDR2 reads SYGVKD. Trimming removed 0 bases at V and 0 bases at J, with 15 bases between. This CDR3 has 18 residues. The CDR3 loop is CAISESRGSSLAKNIQYF. The CDR3 DNA is TGTGCCATCAGTGAGTCGAGAGGTAGCAGCCTAGCCAAAAACATTCAGTACTTC.

The chain uses TRBV7-9 and TRBJ2-3; D not resolved. The CDR3 loop spans 11 amino acids. The germline V gene has CDR1 SEHNR and CDR2 FQNEAQ (reference sequence). V lost 4 bases to trimming and J lost 5 bases, with 4 bases between them. In DNA form, the CDR3 reads TGTGCCAGCAGCTCCCAAGATACGCAGTATTTT. Translating it yields CASSSQDTQYF.